This is a list of T cell receptor beta chains from one sample in a study of radiation and T cells in renal cell carcinoma. Assay used: immunoSEQ multiplex PCR; TCRdb lists only in-frame clones, some missing. Of fewer than 150,000 clones in the sample, around 89% are singletons; the top ten hold 5.8%. The sample here was blood, taken from a patient whose treatment included radiotherapy and nephrectomy. Receptors originate from a woman aged 70-85 years with renal cell carcinoma. Both conserved end residues are part of each CDR3. D genes are given only for firm matches. Clone size, where shown, is once, few, many, or a class for clones that have expanded.

>NA|TRBJ2-2|NA|TRBV6-6
TGTGCCAGCAGACCAACAGGAAAGAACACCGGGGAGCTGTTTTTT
CASRPTGKNTGELFF
>NA|TRBJ1-2|NA|TRBV30
TGTGCCTGGAGTGCCCACGCCGGGAACCGAGGCGGCTACACCTTC
CAWSAHAGNRGGYTF
>NA|TRBJ2-7|NA|TRBV5-4
TGTGCCAGCAGCTTGGGACCCTACTACGAGCAGTACTTC
CASSLGPYYEQYF
>NA|TRBJ2-3|TRBD1|TRBV6-5
TGTGCCAGCATTTCCGGGACAGGGGCAGATACGCAGTATTTT
CASISGTGADTQYF
>NA|TRBJ1-1|TRBD1|TRBV5-1
TGCGCCAGCAGCTTGCATGGACAGGGTCGGTTCCAGAACACTGAAGCTTTCTTT
CASSLHGQGRFQNTEAFF
>NA|TRBJ2-2|NA|TRBV7-9
TGTGCCAGCAGCTCAAGACAGACAACGAACACCGGGGAGCTGTTTTTT
CASSSRQTTNTGELFF
>NA|TRBJ1-5|NA|TRBV6-1
TGTGCCAGCCGGGAGAACCCAGGTCAGCCCCAGCATTTT
CASRENPGQPQHF
>NA|TRBJ1-1|NA|TRBV7-9
TGTGCCAGCAGATTCAACAGGGACACTGAAGCTTTCTTT
CASRFNRDTEAFF
>NA|TRBJ2-5|TRBD2|TRBV6-5
TGTGCCAGCAGTTCCCTCCCTAGCGGGGGGCAAGAGACCCAGTACTTC
CASSSLPSGGQETQYF
>NA|TRBJ1-2|NA|TRBV16
TGTGCCAGCAGCCGTGACCGGGGGGGCTACACCTTC
CASSRDRGGYTF
>few|TRBJ2-7|NA|TRBV30
TGTGCCTGGGCGGGACGCTACGAGCAGTACTTC
CAWAGRYEQYF
>NA|TRBJ1-2|NA|TRBV4-1
TGCGCCAGCAGCCGGACTGAAAACTATGGCTACACCTTC
CASSRTENYGYTF
>NA|TRBJ1-1|TRBD1|TRBV7-2
TGTGCCAGCAGCTCCGGGACAGGGATTGCTGAAGCTTTCTTT
CASSSGTGIAEAFF
>NA|TRBJ2-5|NA|TRBV5-1
TGCGCCAGCAGCTCGTTGACGGTAGGGGAGACCCAGTACTTC
CASSSLTVGETQYF
>NA|TRBJ1-6|NA|TRBV30
TGTGCCTGGAGACCCCAGGGAAATAATTCACCCCTCCACTTT
CAWRPQGNNSPLHF
>NA|TRBJ2-3|TRBD2|TRBV7-7
TGTGCTAGCAGCCTCCACGGGGGGGCGGGAGATACGCAGTATTTT
CASSLHGGAGDTQYF
>NA|TRBJ1-4|NA|TRBV5-1
TGCGCCAGCAGCGTCCAGGGAGAAAAACTGTTTTTT
CASSVQGEKLFF
>NA|TRBJ2-7|NA|TRBV2
TGTGCCAGCAACTACAGGCGGCATAACGACGAGCAGTACTTC
CASNYRRHNDEQYF
>NA|TRBJ1-2|NA|TRBV11-2
TGTGCCAGCAGCCATCACCGCGACAAAAACTATGGCTACACCTTC
CASSHHRDKNYGYTF
>NA|TRBJ1-2|NA|TRBV6-5
TGTGCCAGCAGCAACGAAGGGAGAATTAAAGGCTACACCTTC
CASSNEGRIKGYTF
>NA|TRBJ2-3|NA|TRBV4-1
TGCGCCAGCAGCCAGCGGGACTCTAGCACAGATACGCAGTATTTT
CASSQRDSSTDTQYF
>NA|TRBJ1-4|NA|TRBV4-3
TGCGCCAGCAGCCAAGGCACCCCATACAGGGCCACTAATGAAAAACTGTTTTTT
CASSQGTPYRATNEKLFF
>NA|TRBJ1-1|NA|TRBV14
TGTGCCAGCAGCCCGGGTGCCCCTAGGCGGAACACTGAAGCTTTCTTT
CASSPGAPRRNTEAFF
>NA|TRBJ2-3|NA|TRBV20-1
TGCAGTGCTAGCGAGACAAGGGCGCAGTATTTT
CSASETRAQYF
>once|TRBJ2-5|TRBD1|TRBV5-1
TGCGCCAGCAGCTTAGGAACAGGGGAGTGGGGGACCCAGTACTTC
CASSLGTGEWGTQYF
>once|TRBJ2-1|NA|TRBV9
TGTGCCAGCAGCCCGAGAGGCGGCAGGAGGCCTTACAATGAGCAGTTCTTC
CASSPRGGRRPYNEQFF
>NA|TRBJ2-6|NA|TRBV5-1
TGCGCCAGCAGGTTCAATCTCGACGGGGGGGCCAACGTCCTGACTTTC
CASRFNLDGGANVLTF
>NA|TRBJ1-1|NA|TRBV19
TGTGCCAGTAGACTTTCACAGGGACGTACTGAAGCTTTCTTT
CASRLSQGRTEAFF
>NA|TRBJ2-2|NA|TRBV30
TGTGCCTGGAATGGAGACACAGCCACCGGGGAGCTGTTTTTT
CAWNGDTATGELFF
>NA|TRBJ2-7|TRBD1|TRBV15
TGTGCCACCGGGCCTTGGGACAGCTCCTACGAGCAGTACTTC
CATGPWDSSYEQYF
>NA|TRBJ2-2|NA|TRBV7-8
TGTGCCAGCAGCTTAGGTGGGGGGGCAACCGGGGAGCTGTTTTTT
CASSLGGGATGELFF
>few|TRBJ1-2|NA|TRBV6-1
TGTGCCAGCAGGGAAGCGGGGGCGCAAATAGATGGCTACACCTTC
CASREAGAQIDGYTF
>NA|TRBJ1-1|NA|TRBV15
TGTGCCACCAGCAGAGGGCGGGATCCGGAAGCTTTCTTT
CATSRGRDPEAFF
>NA|TRBJ2-7|TRBD1|TRBV30
TGTGCCCGGAGTGTATTGCCCGGACAGGGGGTCTACGAGCAGTACTTC
CARSVLPGQGVYEQYF
>NA|TRBJ2-1|TRBD2|TRBV29-1
TGCAGCGTTGCTGAAGGATCAACTAGCGGGGGCGAGCAGTTCTTC
CSVAEGSTSGGEQFF
>NA|TRBJ2-1|NA|TRBV6-5
TGTGCCAGCAGTCACGGGGGCAATCTGAGGAATGAGCAGTTCTTC
CASSHGGNLRNEQFF
>NA|TRBJ2-7|TRBD2|TRBV25-1
TGTGCCAGCAGCCTCAGACTAGCGGGGGCCTACGAGCAGTACTTC
CASSLRLAGAYEQYF
>NA|TRBJ2-5|TRBD1|TRBV19
TGTGCCAGTAGTCTCCGACAGGGGGGAACAGAGACCCAGTACTTC
CASSLRQGGTETQYF
>NA|TRBJ1-1|NA|TRBV28
TGTGCCACCCTAGGGACCTCAAAGGGTGAGACTGAAGCTTTCTTT
CATLGTSKGETEAFF
>NA|TRBJ2-7|NA|TRBV6-5
TGTGCCAGCAGTTACTCGACCTACGAGCAGTACTTC
CASSYSTYEQYF
>NA|TRBJ2-5|NA|TRBV19
TGTGCCAGTAGCAACTGGGGAGAGGGGCGCCAAGAGACCCAGTACTTC
CASSNWGEGRQETQYF
>NA|TRBJ2-7|TRBD2|TRBV30
TGTGCGGGAACTAGCGGCTACGAGCAGTACTTC
CAGTSGYEQYF
>NA|TRBJ2-2|NA|TRBV19
TGTGCCAGTAGTATAGGCGCGAACACCGGGGAGCTGTTTTTT
CASSIGANTGELFF
>NA|TRBJ1-2|NA|TRBV30
TGTGCCTGGAGCGGGGGCTATGGCTACACCTTC
CAWSGGYGYTF
>NA|TRBJ2-3|NA|TRBV5-1
TGCGCCAGCAGCCCCCTAGGACAGAAGGGGGTTACAGATACGCAGTATTTT
CASSPLGQKGVTDTQYF
>NA|TRBJ2-5|TRBD2|TRBV7-9
TGTGCCAGCAGCCCCTCGGGAGCGGGGGAGGAGACCCAGTACTTC
CASSPSGAGEETQYF
>NA|TRBJ2-1|TRBD1|TRBV19
TGTGCCAGTAGTATCTCCGGGACAGAGCTCTACAATGAGCAGTTCTTC
CASSISGTELYNEQFF
>NA|TRBJ1-1|NA|TRBV6-5
TGTGCCACTTCCAGGAACACTGAAGCTTTCTTT
CATSRNTEAFF
>NA|TRBJ2-1|TRBD2|TRBV5-4
TGTGCCAGCAGCAAAGGACTAGCGGGGGGCTCTCCCTACAATGAGCAGTTCTTC
CASSKGLAGGSPYNEQFF
>NA|TRBJ1-1|NA|TRBV30
TGTGCCTGGAGTAGAAGGGGTTTGAACACTGAAGCTTTCTTT
CAWSRRGLNTEAFF